These 14 T cell receptor beta chains were all obtained from the same sample, sequenced in a study of blood T cell repertoires in COVID-19. Libraries were prepared by immunoSEQ multiplex PCR; TCRdb keeps only in-frame clonotypes and omits some of them. Of some 220,000 clones in the sample, 82% were seen once. The source material was peripheral blood. The receptors derive from a woman aged 70-85 years with COVID-19, enrolled during active disease.

The V gene is TRBV6-5, the J gene TRBJ2-1; TRBD2 matches at 12 bases. V trimming: 7 bases; J trimming: 9 bases; junction bases outside the gene matches: 10. CDR1 MNHEY and CDR2 SVGAGI come from the germline V gene. The CDR3 consists of 15 residues. This CDR3 reads CASMKGLAGGGEQFF. The DNA for the CDR3 is TGTGCCAGCATGAAGGGACTAGCGGGCGGGGGTGAGCAGTTCTTC.

This chain links TRBV6-2 or TRBV6-3 with TRBJ1-2; D is unresolved. The CDR3 length is 13 residues. Germline V lookup: CDR1 MNHEY, CDR2 SVGEGT. Trimming removed 4 bases from V and 6 bases from J, with 12 bases in between. CDR3 amino acids: CASSLPLRDGYTF. DNA for the CDR3: TGTGCCAGCAGTTTACCTCTGCGTGATGGCTACACCTTC.

The chain combines TRBV28 with TRBJ2-1; maybe TRBD1 (6 bases). V shed 5 bases and J shed 4 bases, with 18 bases lying between them. The CDR3 has 16 amino acids. Germline loops: CDR1 MDHEN, CDR2 SYDVKM. The chain's CDR3 is CASSQTSLGAYNEQFF. CDR3 nucleotide sequence: TGTGCCAGCAGTCAAACTAGTTTGGGGGCGTACAATGAGCAGTTCTTC. Complete variable domain (other parts from reference TRBV28 and TRBJ2-1): DVKVTQSSRYLVKRTGEKVFLECVQDMDHENMFWYRQDPGLGLRLIYFSYDVKMKEKGDIPEGYSVSREKKERFSLILESASTNQTSMYLCASSQTSLGAYNEQFFGPGTRLTVL.

The rearrangement links TRBV5-4 to TRBJ2-3; D remains unclear. The CDR3 has 13 amino acids. Trimming shortened V by 0 bases and J by 1 base, and 3 bases separated the two germline ends. Per germline, CDR1 SGHNT and CDR2 YYREEE (reference sequence). This CDR3 is CASSLVGTDTQYF. The DNA of the CDR3 is TGTGCCAGCAGCTTGGTAGGCACAGATACGCAGTATTTT.

The chain employs TRBV10-2 and TRBJ2-5; 11 bases align to TRBD2. The CDR3 totals 16 residues. CDR1 and CDR2 from the germline V gene are WSHSY and SAAADI. After removal of 3 bases from V and 4 bases from J, the junction contained 7 bases not matched to a gene. The CDR3 nucleotides read TGCGCCAGCAGTGAACCTGGCCTAGCGGGAGGAGAGACCCAGTACTTC. Amino acids: CASSEPGLAGGETQYF.

This chain links TRBV5-1 with TRBJ1-2; 8 bases map to TRBD1. After removal of 2 bases from V and 6 bases from J, the junction contained 6 bases not matched to a gene. This CDR3 region has 14 residues. Germline CDR1 reads SGHRS; CDR2 reads YFSETQ. CDR3 nucleotide sequence: TGCGCCAGCAGCTTCTCGGGACAGGAAAATGGCTACACCTTC. Protein product: CASSFSGQENGYTF.

This clone was counted a single time. The V gene is TRBV28, the J gene TRBJ2-3; 11 nucleotides match TRBD1. The junction had 8 bases not matched to a gene; V was cut back by 8 bases and J by 4 bases. In germline, CDR1 is MDHEN, CDR2 SYDVKM. There are 15 residues in the CDR3. CDR3 sequence reads: CASARWTGGADTQYF. CDR3 coding DNA: TGTGCCAGCGCTCGGTGGACAGGGGGCGCAGATACGCAGTATTTT.

The chain links TRBV5-6 to TRBJ1-2, with 8 bases lining up with TRBD1. Trimming at V came to 2 bases and at J to 8 bases, leaving 11 bases not matched to a gene. This CDR3 comprises 15 residues. The germline V gene encodes CDR1 SGHDT and CDR2 YYEEEE. The CDR3 spells CASSFGGQGMRGYTF. As DNA, the CDR3 is TGTGCCAGCAGCTTTGGAGGACAGGGTATGCGGGGCTACACCTTC.

The J gene is TRBJ2-1, the V gene TRBV5-4, with 8 bases fitting TRBD2. Per germline, CDR1 SGHNT and CDR2 YYREEE (reference sequence). V lost 0 bases and J lost 7; bases outside the gene matches: 6. The length of the CDR3 is 15 residues. DNA for the CDR3: TGTGCCAGCAGCTTGGGTAGCGGGGCGAGGAATGAGCAGTTCTTC. Translation gives CASSLGSGARNEQFF.

This clone was counted once. The genes are TRBV28 and TRBJ2-3, with 12 bases matching TRBD2. Trimming took 8 bases from V and 3 from J; bases not matched to a gene: 3. Germline-derived CDR1 and CDR2 are MDHEN and SYDVKM. The CDR3 runs 14 residues. The CDR3 nucleotides are TGTGCCAGCGGGACTAGCGGGTTAACAGATACGCAGTATTTT. Translating gives CASGTSGLTDTQYF.

V gene TRBV19 combines with J gene TRBJ1-2; D might be TRBD1 (6 bases). The CDR3 has 15 amino acids. The germline V gene has CDR1 LNHDA and CDR2 SQIVND (reference sequence). V lost 5 bases to trimming and J lost 3 bases, with 16 bases between them. The CDR3 DNA sequence: TGTGCCAGTAGTGCCTGGAGCGGGGGCGACTATGGCTACACCTTC. Protein product: CASSAWSGGDYGYTF.

This clone has a handful of counts. J is TRBJ2-7 and V is TRBV5-4; 9 bases agree with TRBD2. With 5 bases clipped from V and 2 bases from J, the junction kept 8 bases outside the gene matches. The CDR3 runs 15 residues. The germline CDR1 and CDR2 sequences are SGHNT and YYREEE (reference sequence). In DNA, the CDR3 is TGTGCCAGCAGTCCTCAGACTAGCGGAGCCTACGAGCAGTACTTC. This codes for CASSPQTSGAYEQYF. Looking up the rest from reference TRBV5-4 and TRBJ2-7 gives the full variable domain: ETGVTQSPTHLIKTRGQQVTLRCSSQSGHNTVSWYQQALGQGPQFIFQYYREEENGRGNFPPRFSGLQFPNYSSELNVNALELDDSALYLCASSPQTSGAYEQYFGPGTRLTVT.

The CDR3, as DNA: TGTGCCAGCAGCCCCCGGGGAGCGACCTATGGCTACACCTTC. The encoded protein is CASSPRGATYGYTF. This rearrangement joins TRBV6-5 to TRBJ1-2; D call uncertain. The CDR3 covers 14 residues. Germline V lookup: CDR1 MNHEY, CDR2 SVGAGI. Deletions cut 6 bases from V and 4 bases from J, with 15 bases between.

The rearrangement uses TRBV7-2 and TRBJ2-1, with 8 positions matching TRBD1. Trimming took 5 bases from V and 4 from J; bases not matched to a gene: 7. The germline gives CDR1 SGHTA, CDR2 FQGNSA. There are 15 residues in the CDR3. The CDR3 protein is CASSPGRGPYNEQFF. CDR3 DNA sequence: TGTGCCAGCAGCCCCGGCAGGGGGCCATACAATGAGCAGTTCTTC.